The 18 T cell receptor beta chains below all came from one sample that was sequenced in a study of T cell clonality in common variable immunodeficiency. The table came from immunoSEQ multiplex PCR; TCRdb's copy has only in-frame clones and leaves some out. Recorded here are 55,000 or so clones, with no singletons, and the ten leading clones hold 5.4%. Sequenced: peripheral blood mononuclear cells. The receptor set was obtained from a person aged 18-70 years in good health.

This clone has a handful of counts. From the germline J gene comes the end of the CDR3, since the read stops 3 residues before it. The chain has TRBV11-1 and TRBJ1-1, with D possibly being TRBD1 (6 bases). Between the trimmed V and J ends, which lost 3 bases and 0 bases, there was a span of 8 bases. Germline assignment: CDR1 SGHAT and CDR2 FQDESV (reference sequence). The CDR3 spans 14 residues. The CDR3 loop reads CASSFGQLNTEAFF. The sequenced part of the CDR3 DNA is TGTGCCAGCAGCTTCGGACAGTTGAACACTGAA.

This clone was recorded many times. The read halts 3 residues ahead of the CDR3 end, with the missing end drawn from the germline J gene. The chain links TRBV7-6 to TRBJ2-7; TRBD2 agrees at 8 bases. Germline CDR1 is SGHVS and CDR2 is FNYEAQ. This CDR3 has 16 residues. Losses at the gene ends were 4 bases for V and 2 bases for J; bases not matched to a gene: 10. The CDR3 loop is CASSSPRTSGTYEQYF. Incomplete CDR3 DNA: TGTGCCAGCAGCTCCCCCCGAACTAGCGGAACCTACGAG.

In this sample, this clone turned up many times. The sequenced fragment ends 3 residues before the CDR3 boundary, so the rest is inferred from the germline J gene. V is TRBV6-4 and J is TRBJ1-1; D possibly corresponds to TRBD1 (5 bases). Trimming took off 2 bases at V and 1 base at J, with 17 bases between the two ends. Germline loops: CDR1 MRHNA, CDR2 SNTAGT. CDR3 length: 17 amino acids. CDR3 region: CASSDLMTEGENTEAFF. The sequenced part of the CDR3 DNA is TGTGCCAGCAGTGACCTAATGACAGAAGGAGAGAACACTGAA.

The sample holds many counts of this clone. The read halts 3 residues ahead of the CDR3 end, with the missing end drawn from the germline J gene. V and J are TRBV19 and TRBJ2-2; no clear D gene. Per germline, CDR1 LNHDA and CDR2 SQIVND (reference sequence). V was shortened by 5 bases and J by 6 bases, with 10 bases between the two germline ends. CDR3 length: 13 amino acids. The CDR3 bases that were read are TGTGCCAGTAGTGCCCGCAGGCCCGGGGAG. This codes for CASSARRPGE. The CDR3 in its entirety is CASSARRPGELFF.

This clone has ten or more counts. The read is 3 residues too short to cover the CDR3 end, so that end is filled in from the germline J gene. The chain recombines TRBV28 with TRBJ2-3, with 8 bases fitting TRBD1. The CDR3 contains 14 residues. V was pared by 3 bases and J by 4 bases, with 3 bases of the junction left unmatched. The germline CDR1 and CDR2 sequences are MDHEN and SYDVKM. CDR3 bases read: TGTGCCAGCAGTTTGACAGGGGATGCAGATACG. Its protein is CASSLTGDADT. The entire CDR3 sequence reads CASSLTGDADTQYF.

This clone showed up many times. The read is 3 residues too short to cover the CDR3 end, so that end is filled in from the germline J gene. The chain joins TRBV5-1 to TRBJ1-4; D might be TRBD1 (5 bases). Germline V gives CDR1 SGHRS, CDR2 YFSETQ. Trimming left V 0 bases short and J 4 bases short, with 7 bases between. The length of the CDR3 is 14 residues. The covered CDR3 bases are TGCGCCAGCAGCTTGGACCAGGGTAATGAAAAA. Residues: CASSLDQGNEK. The whole CDR3 protein reads CASSLDQGNEKLFF.

This clone was seen at least ten times. From the germline J gene comes the end of the CDR3, since the read stops 3 residues before it. V is TRBV2 and J is TRBJ2-1; D remains unclear. This CDR3 has 12 amino acids. Per germline, CDR1 SNHLY and CDR2 FYNNEI. Trimming shortened V by 5 bases and J by 7 bases, and 9 bases separated the two germline ends. Incomplete CDR3 DNA: TGTGCCAGCAGTCTAGACTTGAATGAG. Amino acid sequence: CASSLDLNE. From start to end, the CDR3 is CASSLDLNEQFF.

This clone was recorded at least ten times. CDR3 residues: CASSVGTSGAYEQYF. CDR3 DNA, as far as it was read: TGTGCCAGCAGCGTAGGGACTAGCGGAGCCTACGAG. The genes are TRBV9 and TRBJ2-7; 10 bases map to TRBD2. The read terminates 3 residues before the CDR3 end, so the remaining end is supplied by the germline J gene. V was pared by 0 bases and J by 2 bases, with 2 bases of the junction left unmatched. The V gene's germline CDR1 is SGDLS and CDR2 YYNGEE. CDR3 length: 15 amino acids. The variable domain in full, with the rest retrieved from reference TRBV9 and TRBJ2-7, is DSGVTQTPKHLITATGQRVTLRCSPRSGDLSVYWYQQSLDQGLQFLIQYYNGEERAKGNILERFSAQQFPDLHSELNLSSLELGDSALYFCASSVGTSGAYEQYFGPGTRLTVT.

There are many counts of this clone. The observed sequence ends 3 residues before the CDR3 terminus, with the missing tail filled in from the germline J gene. The gene calls are TRBV20-1 and TRBJ2-6; 10 positions agree with TRBD2. CDR1 and CDR2 from the germline V gene are DFQATT and SNEGSKA (reference sequence). V lost 4 bases and J lost 0; bases outside the gene matches: 6. This CDR3 has 17 residues. Incomplete CDR3 DNA: TGCAGTGCTATTATAGCGGGAGGTAGCTCTGGGGCCAACGTC. This sequence encodes CSAIIAGGSSGANV. The complete CDR3 reads CSAIIAGGSSGANVLTF.

In its sample, this clone was seen many times. The read finishes 3 residues shy of the CDR3 end, and the germline J gene is used to complete it. The gene calls are TRBV20-1 and TRBJ1-1, with D uncertain. Germline V gives CDR1 DFQATT, CDR2 SNEGSKA (reference sequence). The CDR3 is 13 amino acids. V was pared by 5 bases and J by 3 bases, with 13 bases between. CDR3 loop: CSAARGQDTEAFF. Partial CDR3 DNA: TGCAGTGCTGCCAGAGGGCAGGACACTGAA.

The table lists this clone with many counts. The observed sequence ends 3 residues before the CDR3 terminus, with the missing tail filled in from the germline J gene. The J gene is TRBJ1-5, the V gene TRBV20-1; TRBD1 might be the D (5 bases). CDR1 and CDR2 (germline): DFQATT, SNEGSKA (reference sequence). With 5 bases removed from V and 4 bases from J, the gap between germline ends came to 12 bases. The CDR3 sequence is 13 residues long. CDR3 sequence: CSAYQGENQPQHF. CDR3 DNA, as far as it was read: TGCAGTGCTTACCAGGGAGAAAATCAGCCC.

This clone has at least ten counts. The read ends 3 residues shy of where the CDR3 ends; the end is completed using the germline J gene. The chain is built from TRBV14 and TRBJ2-7, with D maybe TRBD1 (5 bases). Trimming left V 0 bases short and J 3 bases short, with 9 bases between. The CDR3 consists of 14 residues. Germline V gene data show CDR1 as SGHDN and CDR2 as FVKESK. The CDR3 spells CASSQDRQGYEQYF. The CDR3 DNA, read in part, is TGTGCCAGCAGCCAAGATCGTCAGGGCTACGAG. The full variable domain, rest sourced from reference TRBV14 and TRBJ2-7, is EAGVTQFPSHSVIEKGQTVTLRCDPISGHDNLYWYRRVMGKEIKFLLHFVKESKQDESGMPNNRFLAERTGGTYSTLKVQPAELEDSGVYFCASSQDRQGYEQYFGPGTRLTVT.

This clone has a count of ten or more. With the read ending 3 residues before the CDR3 end, the germline J gene is used to fill in that end. The chain couples TRBV19 to TRBJ2-1; perhaps TRBD1 as D (6 bases). Germline V gives CDR1 LNHDA, CDR2 SQIVND (reference sequence). Trimming took off 7 bases at V and 5 bases at J, with 15 bases between the two ends. The CDR3 covers 14 residues. CDR3: CASISSQGNNEQFF. The part of the CDR3 DNA that was read is TGTGCCAGTATTAGCAGCCAGGGGAACAATGAG. Combining the CDR3 with reference TRBV19 and TRBJ2-1 gives the whole variable domain DGGITQSPKYLFRKEGQNVTLSCEQNLNHDAMYWYRQDPGQGLRLIYYSQIVNDFQKGDIAEGYSVSREKKESFPLTVTSAQKNPTAFYLCASISSQGNNEQFFGPGTRLTVL.

This clone was counted many times. The sequenced fragment ends 3 residues before the CDR3 boundary, so the rest is inferred from the germline J gene. The chain joins TRBV4-1 to TRBJ2-7; D possibly corresponds to TRBD1 (5 bases). CDR1 is MGHRA and CDR2 is YSYEKL in the germline V gene. The V and J ends lost 8 bases and 0 bases respectively, with 14 bases between them. CDR3 size: 14 residues. The CDR3 sequence is CASRQTDSSYEQYF. The CDR3 bases that were read are TGCGCCAGCCGACAGACCGATAGCTCCTACGAG.

This clone was recorded many times. The CDR3 end lies 3 residues beyond the end of the read and is filled in from the germline J gene. The chain couples TRBV20-1 to TRBJ2-7; D may be TRBD2 (5 bases). V shed 5 bases and J shed 6 bases, with 23 bases lying between them. The CDR3 runs 15 residues. Germline CDR1 is DFQATT and CDR2 is SNEGSKA (reference sequence). CDR3 in amino acids: CSASSHQELQVEQYF. The CDR3 bases that were read are TGCAGTGCTTCTAGCCATCAGGAACTCCAGGTCGAG.

This clone has ten or more counts. The read gets to within 3 residues of the CDR3 end, and the germline J gene fills in the rest. The rearrangement joins TRBV18 to TRBJ2-7, with TRBD2 matching over 11 bases. The CDR3 sequence is 18 residues long. In germline, CDR1 is KGHSH, CDR2 LQKENI. V shed 3 bases and J 4 bases; nucleotides not matched to a gene: 14. CDR3 sequence: CASSPLTRFGTSGYEQYF. CDR3 bases read: TGTGCCAGCTCACCCTTAACCCGGTTTGGGACTAGCGGTTACGAG.

This clone was seen many times. Read data end 3 residues before the CDR3 end; the end is taken from the germline J gene. The sample carries other DNA sequences with the same CDR3. The genes are TRBV6-2 or TRBV6-3 and TRBJ1-2; the D gene is possibly TRBD1 (6 bases). Germline CDR1 reads MNHEY; CDR2 reads SVGEGT. The CDR3 sequence is 14 residues long. V was clipped by 0 bases and J by 4 bases, with 9 bases between them. CDR3 protein: CASSYSTGTYGYTF. Partial CDR3 DNA: TGTGCCAGCAGTTACTCTACAGGGACCTATGGC.

The sample holds many counts of this clone. The read is 3 residues too short to cover the CDR3 end, so that end is filled in from the germline J gene. This rearrangement joins TRBV9 to TRBJ1-3, with D uncertain. This CDR3 comprises 14 residues. Germline CDR1 SGDLS, CDR2 YYNGEE. V dropped 2 bases and J dropped 0 bases, with 6 bases sitting between them. CDR3 DNA, as far as it was read: TGTGCCAGCAGCGTTTCTAGCTCTGGAAACACC. Protein: CASSVSSSGNT. The full CDR3 is CASSVSSSGNTIYF.